These T cell receptor beta chains were read from a single sample in a study of blood T cell repertoires in COVID-19. Method: immunoSEQ multiplex PCR; TCRdb's copy keeps in-frame clones and lacks some. The repertoire holds approximately 260,000 clones, with approximately 85% as singletons. Sequencing was carried out using peripheral blood. The receptors were sampled from a woman in her 70s with acute or convalescent COVID-19. Each CDR3 is given with its conserved first and last residue. Fields, in order: clone size, J gene, V gene, D gene, CDR3 protein. D genes are given only for firm matches. Only part of the rows carry a size: once, few, many, or a class if the clone is expanded.

clone size: .; J gene: TRBJ1-1; V gene: TRBV7-6; D gene: .; CDR3 protein: CASSLKSGMNTEAFF
clone size: .; J gene: TRBJ1-2; V gene: TRBV19; D gene: .; CDR3 protein: CASSDGQLYGYTF
clone size: .; J gene: TRBJ1-5; V gene: TRBV19; D gene: TRBD1; CDR3 protein: CASSVTQGASAQHF
clone size: .; J gene: TRBJ1-1; V gene: TRBV24-1; D gene: TRBD1; CDR3 protein: CATSDHRGRVTEAFF
clone size: .; J gene: TRBJ1-4; V gene: TRBV27; D gene: .; CDR3 protein: CASGIWGEEKLFF
clone size: .; J gene: TRBJ2-1; V gene: TRBV7-8; D gene: .; CDR3 protein: CASSFRSFGEEQFF
clone size: .; J gene: TRBJ1-5; V gene: TRBV7-2; D gene: .; CDR3 protein: CASSLYGNQPQHF
clone size: once; J gene: TRBJ1-1; V gene: TRBV27; D gene: .; CDR3 protein: CASLGGMNTEAFF
clone size: once; J gene: TRBJ1-1; V gene: TRBV25-1; D gene: .; CDR3 protein: CATSQNWNTEAFF
clone size: .; J gene: TRBJ1-2; V gene: TRBV18; D gene: TRBD1; CDR3 protein: CASSPVIGQGNYGYTF
clone size: .; J gene: TRBJ1-1; V gene: TRBV3-1/TRBV3-2; D gene: .; CDR3 protein: CASSQSAEAFF
clone size: .; J gene: TRBJ1-2; V gene: TRBV5-4; D gene: .; CDR3 protein: CASSLIGNYGYTF
clone size: .; J gene: TRBJ2-1; V gene: TRBV5-5; D gene: .; CDR3 protein: CASSLVNGEQFF
clone size: .; J gene: TRBJ2-7; V gene: TRBV9; D gene: .; CDR3 protein: CASSPPGGGGDRGEQYF
clone size: few; J gene: TRBJ2-5; V gene: TRBV7-7; D gene: .; CDR3 protein: CASSLNQAQETQYF
clone size: .; J gene: TRBJ2-5; V gene: TRBV20-1; D gene: .; CDR3 protein: CSGLERETQYF
clone size: .; J gene: TRBJ1-1; V gene: TRBV15; D gene: TRBD1; CDR3 protein: CATSRIQGVNTEAFF
clone size: .; J gene: TRBJ2-1; V gene: TRBV6-1; D gene: .; CDR3 protein: CASSESFWRGVYNEQFF
clone size: once; J gene: TRBJ1-1; V gene: TRBV10-1; D gene: .; CDR3 protein: CASGPTQGIAEAFF
clone size: .; J gene: TRBJ1-4; V gene: TRBV7-6; D gene: .; CDR3 protein: CASSPTLGFEKLFF
clone size: .; J gene: TRBJ1-5; V gene: TRBV6-6; D gene: TRBD1; CDR3 protein: CASRTGTGGNQPQHF
clone size: .; J gene: TRBJ1-3; V gene: TRBV14; D gene: .; CDR3 protein: CASSAGGNTIYF